This TCR beta chain stems from a study of T cells in Graves' hyperthyroidism and ophthalmopathy. Whole-study results and caveats: Researchers found most expanded thyroid clonotypes above 0.001 in blood as well.

The study collected blood at first hyperthyroidism diagnosis, before any ophthalmopathy symptoms arose. From RNA transcripts, TCR beta CDR3 regions were amplified. During a first-round RT-PCR of the TCR CDR3, the HTBI primer set was used. From the multiplex PCR reads, TCRdb called clonotypes with MiXCR, one entry per CDR3 protein. The sample shows fewer than 650,000 distinct CDR3 sequences, around 14% of them seen only once. The V end was cut by 3 bases, the J end by 3 bases, with 14 bases between. CDR1 is MGHRA, CDR2 YSYEKL, per germline. The CDR3 length is 15 residues. Note on this clonotype: What it binds is not known.

This TCR was recovered from a woman between 25 and 40 years old with Graves' hyperthyroidism that later progressed to Graves' ophthalmopathy. The sample was blood. The V call is TRBV4-1, the J call TRBJ1-1, with unresolved D. The CDR3: CASSHKERPYTEAFF. In nucleotides, the CDR3 is TGCGCCAGCAGCCATAAAGAGCGTCCTTACACTGAAGCTTTCTTT.